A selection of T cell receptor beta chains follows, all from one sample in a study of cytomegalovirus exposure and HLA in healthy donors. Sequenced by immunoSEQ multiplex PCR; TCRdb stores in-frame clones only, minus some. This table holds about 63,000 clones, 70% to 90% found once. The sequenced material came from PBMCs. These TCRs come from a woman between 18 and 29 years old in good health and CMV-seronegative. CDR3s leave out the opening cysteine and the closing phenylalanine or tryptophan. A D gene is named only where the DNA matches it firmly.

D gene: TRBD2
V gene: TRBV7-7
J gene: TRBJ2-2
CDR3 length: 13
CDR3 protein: ASSLRREGTGELF

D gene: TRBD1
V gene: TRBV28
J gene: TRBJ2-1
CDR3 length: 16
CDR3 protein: ASSQDRTGSLSYNEQF

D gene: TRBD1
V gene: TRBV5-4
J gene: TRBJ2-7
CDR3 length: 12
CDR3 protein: ASSPRQGTYEQY

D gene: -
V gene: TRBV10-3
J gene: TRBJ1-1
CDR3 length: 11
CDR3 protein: AISRQDRTEAF

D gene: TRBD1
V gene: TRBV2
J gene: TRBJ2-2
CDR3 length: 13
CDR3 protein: ASSSDRGPGGELF

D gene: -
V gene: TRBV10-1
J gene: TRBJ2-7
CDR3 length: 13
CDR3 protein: ASSESAGLSYEQY

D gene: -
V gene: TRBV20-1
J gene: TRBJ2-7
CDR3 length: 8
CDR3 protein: SCGVYEQY

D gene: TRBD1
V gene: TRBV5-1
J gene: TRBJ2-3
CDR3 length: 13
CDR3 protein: ASSPGQGSGDTQY

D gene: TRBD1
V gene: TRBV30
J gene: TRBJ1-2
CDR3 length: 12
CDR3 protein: AWSRTGEGGGYT

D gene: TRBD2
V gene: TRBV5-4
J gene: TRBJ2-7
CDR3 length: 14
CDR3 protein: ASSLDFALAGYEQY

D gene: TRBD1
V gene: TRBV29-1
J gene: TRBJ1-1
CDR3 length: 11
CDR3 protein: SVPGQGNTEAF

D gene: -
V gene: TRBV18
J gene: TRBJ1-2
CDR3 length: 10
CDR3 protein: ASSPGTGGYT

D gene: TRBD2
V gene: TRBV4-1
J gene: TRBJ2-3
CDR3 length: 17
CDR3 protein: ASSQDHGGRYTITDTQY

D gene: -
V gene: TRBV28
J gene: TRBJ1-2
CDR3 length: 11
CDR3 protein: ASSFPGRDGYT

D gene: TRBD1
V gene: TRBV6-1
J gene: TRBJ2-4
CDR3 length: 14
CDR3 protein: ASSEGGRGNKNIQY

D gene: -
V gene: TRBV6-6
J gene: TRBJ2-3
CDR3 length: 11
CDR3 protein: ASIYPGGDTQY

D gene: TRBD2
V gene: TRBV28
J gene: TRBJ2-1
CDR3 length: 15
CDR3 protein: ASSLSASGRVYNEQF

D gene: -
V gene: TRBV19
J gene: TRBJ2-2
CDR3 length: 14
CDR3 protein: ASSTRTSGHAGELF

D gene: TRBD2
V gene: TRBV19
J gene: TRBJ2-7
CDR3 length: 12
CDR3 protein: ASRRGEGLYEQY

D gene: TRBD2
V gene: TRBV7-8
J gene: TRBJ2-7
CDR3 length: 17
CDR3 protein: ASSFPGLADSLYSYEQY

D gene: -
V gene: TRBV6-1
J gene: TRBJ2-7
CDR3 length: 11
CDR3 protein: ASSDPPTYEQY

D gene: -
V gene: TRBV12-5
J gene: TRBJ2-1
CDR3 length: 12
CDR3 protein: ASGDGEIYNEQF

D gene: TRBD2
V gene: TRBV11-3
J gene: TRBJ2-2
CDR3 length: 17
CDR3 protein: ASSPGTGTSGSNTGELF

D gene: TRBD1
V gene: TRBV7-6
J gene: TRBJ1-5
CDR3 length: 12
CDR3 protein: ASSLEQGNQPQH

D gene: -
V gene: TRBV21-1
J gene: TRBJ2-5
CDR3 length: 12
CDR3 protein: ASSRGGEGETQY

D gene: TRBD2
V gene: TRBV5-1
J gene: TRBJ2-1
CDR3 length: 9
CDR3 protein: ASSREGEQF

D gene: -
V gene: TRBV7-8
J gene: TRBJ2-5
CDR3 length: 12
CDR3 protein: ASSLRHGQETQY

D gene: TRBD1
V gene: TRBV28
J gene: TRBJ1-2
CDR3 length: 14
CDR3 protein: ASSLIAGTGAYGYT

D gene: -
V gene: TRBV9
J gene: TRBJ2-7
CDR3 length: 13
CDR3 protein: ASSISTASAYEQY

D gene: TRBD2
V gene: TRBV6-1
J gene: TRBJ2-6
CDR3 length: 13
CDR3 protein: ASSVIAGGANVLT

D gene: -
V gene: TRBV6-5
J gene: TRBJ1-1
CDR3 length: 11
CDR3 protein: ASSYRGETEAF

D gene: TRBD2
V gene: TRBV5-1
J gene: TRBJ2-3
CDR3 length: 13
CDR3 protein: ASSLEAGGTDTQY

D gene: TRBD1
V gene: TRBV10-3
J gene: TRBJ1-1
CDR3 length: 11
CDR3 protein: AILGQGGTEAF

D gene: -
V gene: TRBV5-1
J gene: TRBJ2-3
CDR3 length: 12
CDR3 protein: ASSLAGGGDTQY

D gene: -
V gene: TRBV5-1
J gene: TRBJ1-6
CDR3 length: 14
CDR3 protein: ASSQGALNRNSPLH

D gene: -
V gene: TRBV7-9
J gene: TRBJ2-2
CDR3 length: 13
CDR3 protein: ASSLAPGTAGELF

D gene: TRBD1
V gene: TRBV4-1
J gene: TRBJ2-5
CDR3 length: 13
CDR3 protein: ASSPRQGAGETQY

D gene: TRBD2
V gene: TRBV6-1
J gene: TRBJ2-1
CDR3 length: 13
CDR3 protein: ASSEGGRFWDEQF